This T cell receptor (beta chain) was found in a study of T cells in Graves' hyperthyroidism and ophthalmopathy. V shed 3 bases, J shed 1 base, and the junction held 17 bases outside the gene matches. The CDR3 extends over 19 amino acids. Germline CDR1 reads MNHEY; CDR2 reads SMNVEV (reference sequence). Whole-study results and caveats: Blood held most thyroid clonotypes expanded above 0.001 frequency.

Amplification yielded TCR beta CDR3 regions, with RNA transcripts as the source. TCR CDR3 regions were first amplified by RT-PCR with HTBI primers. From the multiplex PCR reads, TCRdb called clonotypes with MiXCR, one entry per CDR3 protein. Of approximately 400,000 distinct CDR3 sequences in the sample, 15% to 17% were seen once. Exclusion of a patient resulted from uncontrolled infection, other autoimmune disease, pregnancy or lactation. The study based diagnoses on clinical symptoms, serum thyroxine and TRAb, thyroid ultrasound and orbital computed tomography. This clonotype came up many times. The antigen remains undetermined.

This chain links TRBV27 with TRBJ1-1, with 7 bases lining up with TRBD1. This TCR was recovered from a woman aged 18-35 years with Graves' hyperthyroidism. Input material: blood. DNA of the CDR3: TGTGCCAGCAGTTTTTGGGCGGGACAGCCGTTGAGGGCGAACACTGAAGCTTTCTTT. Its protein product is CASSFWAGQPLRANTEAFF.